The TCR beta chain described here comes from a study of T cell responses to AZD1222 COVID-19 vaccine. The study's findings and limits: Seropositive at baseline were only six AZD1222 recipients. Along spike, vaccine-associated CD4 TCRs were found throughout, with dominance at 160-218 and 743-854. Vaccination with two AZD1222 doses was followed by a rise in Spike-specific TCR breadth and depth. Repertoires were collected only later (after the peak T cell response had occurred).

As regards this clone: The target antigen is unknown.

Method: immunoSEQ multiplex PCR; TCRdb's copy keeps in-frame clones and lacks some. The data contain about 150,000 clones, over 70% of them singletons. V was cut by 1 base and J by 1 base, with 14 bases left in between. The CDR3 loop spans 17 amino acids. Germline V gene sequence: CDR1 LGHNA, CDR2 YSLEER. The source is an adult who received the AZD1222 COVID-19 vaccine. Sequenced here: peripheral blood, sampled 28 days after the second AZD1222 dose. The J gene is TRBJ1-3, the V gene TRBV4-3, with D possibly TRBD1 on 5 matching bases. The CDR3 protein is CASSQVVGASSGNTIYF. The CDR3 region has the DNA TGCGCCAGCAGCCAAGTCGTCGGGGCTTCATCTGGAAACACCATATATTTT.